The clone carrying this TCR beta chain has a count of ten or more. Its antigen remains unknown. These data are taken from a study of identical twins. Regarding the study as a whole: Excess low generation probability was seen in twin-shared out-of-frame alpha sequences. While abundant cord blood beta clonotypes carried fewer insertions, memory repertoires showed no such pattern. There is a chance that invariant MAIT and iNKT cells partially muddied zero-insertion analyses.

Template switching added a universal primer site; cDNA carried unique molecular identifiers. TCRdb redid the calling of the 5' RACE reads with MiXCR, one entry per CDR3 protein. The data contain 200,000 to 300,000 distinct CDR3 sequences, roughly a tenth of them seen just once; the ten biggest clones take up less than 12%. CDR1 SGHRS and CDR2 YFSETQ come from the germline V gene. V lost 0 bases, J lost 6 bases, and 7 bases lay in between. This CDR3 has 13 residues. The genes are TRBV5-1 and TRBJ2-1, with unresolved D. The sequencing sample was made of memory T cells sorted from blood. The origin of this receptor is a man aged 50-60 years in good health. CDR3 nucleotides: TGCGCCAGCAGCTTGGCCGCTAGCAATGAGCAGTTCTTC. Protein: CASSLAASNEQFF. Looking up the rest from reference TRBV5-1 and TRBJ2-1 gives the full variable domain: KAGVTQTPRYLIKTRGQQVTLSCSPISGHRSVSWYQQTPGQGLQFLFEYFSETQRNKGNFPGRFSGRQFSNSRSEMNVSTLELGDSALYLCASSLAASNEQFFGPGTRLTVL.